This T cell receptor (beta chain) is from a study of CD8 T cells in ankylosing spondylitis. This CDR3 region has 14 residues. The V and J ends lost 1 base and 1 base respectively, with 10 bases between them. Germline values: CDR1 DFQATT, CDR2 SNEGSKA (reference sequence). Study observations and caveats: Past research had described some motif variants in reactive arthritis synovial fluid and blood.

This clonotype was seen only a few times. The antigen is not known. Preparation of TCR beta libraries was done by quantitative 5'-RACE with molecular barcodes. TCRdb reanalysed the 5' RACE reads using MiXCR and keeps one entry per CDR3 protein. Here the sample spans about 300,000 distinct CDR3 sequences, 20% being singletons. The chain uses TRBV20-1 and TRBJ2-5; D is undetermined. The sequence was obtained from a female donor with ankylosing spondylitis or in good health (not recorded which). Sequenced material: blood, either unsorted or a sorted T cell fraction (not recorded which). The CDR3 coding sequence is TGCAGTGCTAGAGTTCCAGGCCGCCAAGAGACCCAGTACTTC. Protein: CSARVPGRQETQYF.